These T cell receptor beta chains were read from a single sample in a study of blood T cell repertoires in COVID-19. TCRdb keeps only in-frame clones here, not all; method: immunoSEQ multiplex PCR. The table lists 200,000 or so clones, 92% of them singletons, with over 0.75% in the top ten. Sequenced material: peripheral blood. These receptors originate from a man between 60 and 75 years old with COVID-19, enrolled during active disease. Both conserved end residues are part of each CDR3. The order of the fields is J gene, D gene, V gene, clone size, CDR3 protein, CDR3 DNA. A D gene is named only where the DNA matches it firmly. Clone size is shown for a subset of rows, as once, few, many or a class of expanded clone.

j_gene: TRBJ1-4; d_gene: TRBD1; v_gene: TRBV2; abundance: few; CDR3aa: CASRGRRDRGLVNEKLFF; CDR3nt: TGTGCCAGCAGGGGGCGCCGGGACAGGGGTTTGGTTAATGAAAAACTGTTTTTT
j_gene: TRBJ1-6; d_gene: TRBD1; v_gene: TRBV3-1/TRBV3-2; abundance: .; CDR3aa: CASSPRPVGQANSPLHF; CDR3nt: TGTGCCAGCAGCCCACGTCCCGTGGGACAGGCGAATTCACCCCTCCACTTT
j_gene: TRBJ1-5; d_gene: TRBD1; v_gene: TRBV27; abundance: .; CDR3aa: CASSARVGTGGYSNQPQHF; CDR3nt: TGTGCCAGCAGTGCCAGAGTCGGGACAGGAGGTTATAGCAATCAGCCCCAGCATTTT
j_gene: TRBJ1-1; d_gene: TRBD1; v_gene: TRBV4-1; abundance: .; CDR3aa: CASSQFASGTGNTEAFF; CDR3nt: TGCGCCAGCAGCCAATTCGCATCCGGGACAGGGAACACTGAAGCTTTCTTT
j_gene: TRBJ1-6; d_gene: TRBD1; v_gene: TRBV15; abundance: .; CDR3aa: CATSNTGAWAPLHF; CDR3nt: TGTGCCACCAGCAATACAGGGGCGTGGGCACCCCTCCACTTT
j_gene: TRBJ2-5; d_gene: TRBD1; v_gene: TRBV6-9; abundance: .; CDR3aa: CASNLTRDRTQETQYF; CDR3nt: TGTGCCAGCAATTTAACTAGGGACAGGACCCAAGAGACCCAGTACTTC
j_gene: TRBJ1-4; d_gene: TRBD1; v_gene: TRBV5-1; abundance: .; CDR3aa: CASSAGTALNEKLFF; CDR3nt: TGCGCCAGCAGCGCGGGGACAGCGCTAAATGAAAAACTGTTTTTT
j_gene: TRBJ1-5; d_gene: .; v_gene: TRBV27; abundance: few; CDR3aa: CASSLWLGENQPQHF; CDR3nt: TGTGCCAGCAGTTTATGGCTAGGGGAAAATCAGCCCCAGCATTTT
j_gene: TRBJ2-1; d_gene: TRBD2; v_gene: TRBV7-3; abundance: .; CDR3aa: CASSFRTSGPYNEQFF; CDR3nt: TGTGCCAGCAGCTTTCGGACTAGCGGACCCTACAATGAGCAGTTCTTC
j_gene: TRBJ1-1; d_gene: TRBD1; v_gene: TRBV7-9; abundance: .; CDR3aa: CASWRTGMNTEAFF; CDR3nt: TGTGCCAGCTGGAGGACAGGAATGAACACTGAAGCTTTCTTT
j_gene: TRBJ2-7; d_gene: .; v_gene: TRBV12-3/TRBV12-4; abundance: .; CDR3aa: CASSLASREQYF; CDR3nt: TGTGCCAGCAGCCTAGCTAGCCGCGAGCAGTACTTC
j_gene: TRBJ2-1; d_gene: TRBD2; v_gene: TRBV18; abundance: .; CDR3aa: CASSPGRAGDEQFF; CDR3nt: TGTGCCAGCTCACCGGGACGTGCGGGAGACGAGCAGTTCTTC
j_gene: TRBJ1-2; d_gene: .; v_gene: TRBV10-3; abundance: few; CDR3aa: CAISEGLIVAGESDGYTF; CDR3nt: TGTGCCATCAGTGAGGGCTTGATTGTGGCAGGCGAGTCCGATGGCTACACCTTC
j_gene: TRBJ1-5; d_gene: TRBD1; v_gene: TRBV18; abundance: .; CDR3aa: CASSPGTGNQPQHF; CDR3nt: TGTGCCAGCTCACCGGGGACAGGCAATCAGCCCCAGCATTTT
j_gene: TRBJ1-5; d_gene: TRBD1; v_gene: TRBV11-1; abundance: .; CDR3aa: CASSSPGTGMQPQHF; CDR3nt: TGTGCCAGCAGCTCGCCCGGGACAGGGATGCAGCCCCAGCATTTT
j_gene: TRBJ1-6; d_gene: .; v_gene: TRBV9; abundance: .; CDR3aa: CASSVGGVGSPLHF; CDR3nt: TGTGCCAGCAGCGTAGGAGGAGTTGGGTCACCCCTCCACTTT
j_gene: TRBJ2-2; d_gene: TRBD1; v_gene: TRBV28; abundance: few; CDR3aa: CASSPDRDGSSTGELFF; CDR3nt: TGTGCCAGCAGTCCGGACAGGGACGGATCGAGCACCGGGGAGCTGTTTTTT
j_gene: TRBJ1-5; d_gene: .; v_gene: TRBV4-1; abundance: .; CDR3aa: CASSQDEGQPQHF; CDR3nt: TGCGCCAGCAGCCAAGATGAGGGTCAGCCCCAGCATTTT
j_gene: TRBJ2-1; d_gene: .; v_gene: TRBV6-2/TRBV6-3; abundance: .; CDR3aa: CASSPDYHNEQFF; CDR3nt: TGTGCCAGCAGCCCAGACTATCACAATGAGCAGTTCTTC
j_gene: TRBJ1-3; d_gene: .; v_gene: TRBV5-1; abundance: .; CDR3aa: CASRGDSGNTIYF; CDR3nt: TGCGCCAGCAGAGGAGACTCTGGAAACACCATATATTTT
j_gene: TRBJ1-3; d_gene: .; v_gene: TRBV30; abundance: .; CDR3aa: CACYRDPFGNTIYF; CDR3nt: TGTGCCTGTTACAGGGATCCGTTTGGAAACACCATATATTTT
j_gene: TRBJ1-1; d_gene: TRBD1; v_gene: TRBV10-3; abundance: .; CDR3aa: CAISPGTGVGTEAFF; CDR3nt: TGTGCCATCAGTCCCGGGACAGGGGTGGGCACTGAAGCTTTCTTT
j_gene: TRBJ2-2; d_gene: .; v_gene: TRBV5-1; abundance: .; CDR3aa: CASSVQPGIGELFF; CDR3nt: TGCGCCAGCAGCGTCCAGCCAGGAATCGGGGAGCTGTTTTTT
j_gene: TRBJ2-1; d_gene: .; v_gene: TRBV5-4; abundance: .; CDR3aa: CASSQGPEYNEQFF; CDR3nt: TGTGCCAGCAGCCAGGGTCCCGAGTACAATGAGCAGTTCTTC
j_gene: TRBJ1-1; d_gene: .; v_gene: TRBV14; abundance: .; CDR3aa: CASSQDSWQGMTEAFF; CDR3nt: TGTGCCAGCAGCCAAGATTCTTGGCAGGGGATGACTGAAGCTTTCTTT
j_gene: TRBJ1-2; d_gene: .; v_gene: TRBV29-1; abundance: .; CDR3aa: CSVDPTGEDYGYTF; CDR3nt: TGCAGCGTTGACCCGACAGGCGAGGACTATGGCTACACCTTC
j_gene: TRBJ2-1; d_gene: .; v_gene: TRBV9; abundance: .; CDR3aa: CASSAWDSRSEQFF; CDR3nt: TGTGCCAGCAGCGCATGGGACTCCCGGAGTGAGCAGTTCTTC
j_gene: TRBJ1-1; d_gene: .; v_gene: TRBV27; abundance: .; CDR3aa: CASSVQGRLGTEAFF; CDR3nt: TGTGCCAGCAGTGTTCAGGGGCGGTTGGGCACTGAAGCTTTCTTT
j_gene: TRBJ2-2; d_gene: TRBD2; v_gene: TRBV3-1/TRBV3-2; abundance: .; CDR3aa: CASSRLTSGQNTGELFF; CDR3nt: TGTGCCAGCAGCCGTTTGACTAGCGGGCAGAACACCGGGGAGCTGTTTTTT
j_gene: TRBJ1-2; d_gene: TRBD1; v_gene: TRBV30; abundance: .; CDR3aa: CAWRVRTGDYGYTF; CDR3nt: TGTGCCTGGAGAGTCAGGACAGGGGACTATGGCTACACCTTC
j_gene: TRBJ2-1; d_gene: TRBD2; v_gene: TRBV28; abundance: .; CDR3aa: CASSLGGPSYNEQFF; CDR3nt: TGTGCCAGCAGTTTGGGAGGGCCCTCCTACAATGAGCAGTTCTTC
j_gene: TRBJ1-1; d_gene: TRBD1; v_gene: TRBV19; abundance: .; CDR3aa: CASSPPTGVNTEAFF; CDR3nt: TGTGCCAGTAGCCCCCCGACAGGGGTGAACACTGAAGCTTTCTTT
j_gene: TRBJ2-1; d_gene: .; v_gene: TRBV7-3; abundance: .; CDR3aa: CASSFSASSYNEQFF; CDR3nt: TGTGCCAGCAGCTTTTCTGCGAGCTCCTACAATGAGCAGTTCTTC
j_gene: TRBJ2-1; d_gene: .; v_gene: TRBV7-3; abundance: .; CDR3aa: CASSLHPGAQNNEQFF; CDR3nt: TGTGCCAGCAGCTTACATCCGGGTGCCCAAAACAATGAGCAGTTCTTC
j_gene: TRBJ2-3; d_gene: .; v_gene: TRBV4-2; abundance: .; CDR3aa: CASSQDLSVAPSTDTQYF; CDR3nt: TGTGCCAGCAGCCAAGATCTTTCGGTAGCGCCCAGCACAGATACGCAGTATTTT
j_gene: TRBJ2-7; d_gene: .; v_gene: TRBV11-3; abundance: .; CDR3aa: CASSLGTGPYEQYF; CDR3nt: TGTGCCAGCAGCTTAGGAACGGGTCCCTACGAGCAGTACTTC
j_gene: TRBJ2-2; d_gene: TRBD1; v_gene: TRBV6-5; abundance: .; CDR3aa: CASSYTGDRGNGELFF; CDR3nt: TGTGCCAGCAGTTACACGGGGGACAGGGGTAACGGGGAGCTGTTTTTT
j_gene: TRBJ1-5; d_gene: TRBD1; v_gene: TRBV18; abundance: .; CDR3aa: CASSPQGQGAIGNQPQHF; CDR3nt: TGTGCCAGCTCACCGCAGGGACAGGGGGCGATCGGCAATCAGCCCCAGCATTTT
j_gene: TRBJ1-2; d_gene: TRBD1; v_gene: TRBV4-2; abundance: few; CDR3aa: CASSQVSRDRGGYTF; CDR3nt: TGTGCCAGCAGCCAAGTATCCCGGGACAGAGGCGGCTACACCTTC
j_gene: TRBJ1-5; d_gene: TRBD1; v_gene: TRBV20-1; abundance: .; CDR3aa: CSASQGVQPQHF; CDR3nt: TGCAGTGCTAGTCAGGGGGTTCAGCCCCAGCATTTT
j_gene: TRBJ2-1; d_gene: .; v_gene: TRBV7-3; abundance: .; CDR3aa: CASSPAFTSTIYNEQFF; CDR3nt: TGTGCCAGCAGCCCTGCCTTTACTAGCACAATCTACAATGAGCAGTTCTTC
j_gene: TRBJ1-4; d_gene: TRBD1; v_gene: TRBV5-4; abundance: .; CDR3aa: CASSTRQGPNEKLFF; CDR3nt: TGTGCCAGCAGCACCCGACAGGGACCGAATGAAAAACTGTTTTTT
j_gene: TRBJ1-5; d_gene: TRBD1; v_gene: TRBV18; abundance: .; CDR3aa: CASSPRQGDQPQHF; CDR3nt: TGTGCCAGCTCACCGAGACAGGGAGATCAGCCCCAGCATTTT
j_gene: TRBJ2-2; d_gene: TRBD2; v_gene: TRBV11-3; abundance: .; CDR3aa: CASSLGGGATGELFF; CDR3nt: TGTGCCAGCAGCTTAGGCGGGGGAGCCACCGGGGAGCTGTTTTTT